This T cell receptor (beta chain) appears in the sequencing data of a study of CD8+ T cells in alopecia areata. Study findings and constraints: Lesional scalp, notably in alopecia totalis/universalis, had clonality above that of normal scalp. Whereas mice showed it more clearly, TCR sharing across patients was murkier, possibly because of HLA. In scalp samples, resident alphabeta T cells of normal skin are also sequenced.

Concerning this clone itself: Its target is unknown.

Extracted RNA was reverse transcribed into cDNA, the sequencing template. Assay: immunoSEQ multiplex PCR; the TCRdb copy retains only in-frame clones and omits some. Of around 190,000 clones listed, approximately 60% are singletons. Isolation of CD4+ and CD8+ T cells from PBMCs was achieved by sorting. The TCR comes from a human donor in good health. Sequencing used CD8+ T cells sorted from blood.

CDR3 in DNA: TGTGCCAGCTCACCAATGATACCCTTCAGGATCTATGGCTACACCTTC. It is translated as CASSPMIPFRIYGYTF. The gene calls are TRBV18 and TRBJ1-2; D unclear. Per the germline V gene, CDR1 is KGHSH and CDR2 is LQKENI. With 2 bases removed from V and 4 bases from J, the gap between germline ends came to 17 bases. The CDR3 has 16 residues.